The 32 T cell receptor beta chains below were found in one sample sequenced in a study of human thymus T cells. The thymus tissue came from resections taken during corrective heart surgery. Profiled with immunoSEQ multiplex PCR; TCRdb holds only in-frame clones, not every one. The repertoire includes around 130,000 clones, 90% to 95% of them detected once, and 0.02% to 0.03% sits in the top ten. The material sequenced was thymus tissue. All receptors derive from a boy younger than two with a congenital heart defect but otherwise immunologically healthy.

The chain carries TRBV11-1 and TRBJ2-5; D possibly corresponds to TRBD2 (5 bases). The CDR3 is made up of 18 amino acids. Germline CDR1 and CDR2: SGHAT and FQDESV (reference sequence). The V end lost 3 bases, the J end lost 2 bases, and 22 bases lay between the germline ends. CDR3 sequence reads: CASSLRVGELGGQETQYF. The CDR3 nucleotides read TGTGCCAGCAGCTTGAGGGTCGGCGAATTGGGCGGGCAAGAGACCCAGTACTTC.

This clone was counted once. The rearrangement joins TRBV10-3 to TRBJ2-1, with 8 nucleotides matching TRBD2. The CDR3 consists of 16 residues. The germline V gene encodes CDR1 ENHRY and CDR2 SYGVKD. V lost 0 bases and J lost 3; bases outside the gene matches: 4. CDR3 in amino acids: CAISESTGGVYNEQFF. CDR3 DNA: TGTGCCATCAGTGAGTCGACCGGGGGGGTCTACAATGAGCAGTTCTTC.

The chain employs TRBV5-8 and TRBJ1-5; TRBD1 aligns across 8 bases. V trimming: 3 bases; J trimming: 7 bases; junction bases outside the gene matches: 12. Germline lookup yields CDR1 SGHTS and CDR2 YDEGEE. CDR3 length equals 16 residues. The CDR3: CASSYRTGKFDQPQHF. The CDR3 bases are TGTGCCAGCAGCTATAGGACAGGGAAGTTCGACCAGCCCCAGCATTTT.

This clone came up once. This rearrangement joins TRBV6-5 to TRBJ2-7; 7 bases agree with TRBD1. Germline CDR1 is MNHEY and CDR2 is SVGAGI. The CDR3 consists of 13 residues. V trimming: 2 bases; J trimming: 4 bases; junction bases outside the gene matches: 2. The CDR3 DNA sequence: TGTGCCAGCAGTTACGACAGGGAATACGAGCAGTACTTC. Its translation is CASSYDREYEQYF.

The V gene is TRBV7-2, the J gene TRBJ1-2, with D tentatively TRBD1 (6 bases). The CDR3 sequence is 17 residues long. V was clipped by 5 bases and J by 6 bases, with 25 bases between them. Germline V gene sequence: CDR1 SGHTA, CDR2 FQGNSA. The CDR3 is CASSRPGGAIGADGYTF. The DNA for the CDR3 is TGTGCCAGCAGCCGACCGGGGGGGGCGATAGGGGCGGATGGCTACACCTTC.

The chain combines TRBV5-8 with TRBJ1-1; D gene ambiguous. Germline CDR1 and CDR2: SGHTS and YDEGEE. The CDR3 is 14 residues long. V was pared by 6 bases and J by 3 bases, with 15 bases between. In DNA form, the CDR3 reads TGTGCCAGCACCATTGAGAAGGAGGACACTGAAGCTTTCTTT. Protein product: CASTIEKEDTEAFF.

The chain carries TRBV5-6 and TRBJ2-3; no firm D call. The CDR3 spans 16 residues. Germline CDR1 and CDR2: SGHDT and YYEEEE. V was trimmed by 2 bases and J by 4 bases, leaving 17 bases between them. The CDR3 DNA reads TGTGCCAGCAGCTTAACGGTCTCCCGGTGGGCAGATACGCAGTATTTT. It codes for CASSLTVSRWADTQYF.

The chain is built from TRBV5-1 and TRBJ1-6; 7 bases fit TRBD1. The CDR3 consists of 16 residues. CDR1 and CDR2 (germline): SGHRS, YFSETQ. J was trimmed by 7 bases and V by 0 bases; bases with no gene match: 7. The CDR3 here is CASSLAGGFANSPLHF. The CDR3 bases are TGCGCCAGCAGCTTGGCAGGGGGTTTTGCCAATTCACCCCTCCACTTT.

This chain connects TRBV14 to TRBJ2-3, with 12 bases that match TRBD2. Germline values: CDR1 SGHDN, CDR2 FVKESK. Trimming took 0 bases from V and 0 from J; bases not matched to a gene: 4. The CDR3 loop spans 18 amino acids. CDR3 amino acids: CASSQDPSGGASTDTQYF. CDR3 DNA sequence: TGTGCCAGCAGCCAAGACCCTAGCGGGGGGGCTAGCACAGATACGCAGTATTTT.

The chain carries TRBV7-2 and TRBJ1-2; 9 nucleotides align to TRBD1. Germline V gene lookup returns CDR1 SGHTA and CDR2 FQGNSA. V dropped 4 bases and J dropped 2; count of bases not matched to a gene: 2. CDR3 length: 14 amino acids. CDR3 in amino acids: CASSSGTGNYGYTF. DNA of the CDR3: TGTGCCAGCAGCTCCGGGACAGGGAACTATGGCTACACCTTC.

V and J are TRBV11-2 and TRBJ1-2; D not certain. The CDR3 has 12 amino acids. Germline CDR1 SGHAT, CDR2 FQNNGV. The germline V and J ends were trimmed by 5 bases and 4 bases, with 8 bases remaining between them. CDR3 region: CASSPLFYGYTF. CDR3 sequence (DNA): TGTGCCAGCAGCCCGTTATTCTATGGCTACACCTTC.

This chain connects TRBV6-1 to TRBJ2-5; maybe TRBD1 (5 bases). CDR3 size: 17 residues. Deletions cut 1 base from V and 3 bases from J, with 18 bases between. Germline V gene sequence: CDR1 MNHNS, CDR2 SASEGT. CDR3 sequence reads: CASSEDYEETEKETQYF. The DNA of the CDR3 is TGTGCCAGCAGTGAAGATTATGAGGAGACAGAGAAAGAGACCCAGTACTTC.

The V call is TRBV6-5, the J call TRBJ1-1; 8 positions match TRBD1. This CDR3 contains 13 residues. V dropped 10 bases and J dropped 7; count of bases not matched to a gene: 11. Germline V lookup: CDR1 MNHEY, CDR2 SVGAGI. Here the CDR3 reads CATGGQGTSEAFF. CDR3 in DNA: TGTGCCACCGGCGGACAGGGTACAAGTGAAGCTTTCTTT.

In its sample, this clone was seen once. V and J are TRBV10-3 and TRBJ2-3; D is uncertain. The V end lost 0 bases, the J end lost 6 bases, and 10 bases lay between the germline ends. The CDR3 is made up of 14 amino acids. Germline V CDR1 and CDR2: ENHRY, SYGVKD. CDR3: CAISESDTTDTQYF. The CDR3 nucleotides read TGTGCCATCAGTGAGTCCGATACCACGGATACGCAGTATTTT.

The CDR3 reads CAISARRPGSEAFF. The CDR3 DNA sequence: TGTGCCATCAGTGCACGGCGCCCGGGCTCGGAAGCTTTCTTT. This sequence joins TRBV10-3 and TRBJ1-1, with D unclear. The CDR3 totals 14 residues. The ends were cut back, 4 bases at V and 8 bases at J, with 17 bases in the middle. CDR1 ENHRY and CDR2 SYGVKD come from the germline V gene.

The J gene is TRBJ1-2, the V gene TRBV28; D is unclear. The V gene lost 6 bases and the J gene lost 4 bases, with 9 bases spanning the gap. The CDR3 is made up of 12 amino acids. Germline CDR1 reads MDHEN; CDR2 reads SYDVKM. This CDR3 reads CASSPKGYGYTF. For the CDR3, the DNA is TGTGCCAGCAGCCCCAAGGGCTATGGCTACACCTTC.

CDR3 region: CASATGTKNTGELFF. The CDR3 region has the DNA TGCGCCAGCGCTACCGGGACAAAAAACACCGGGGAGCTGTTTTTT. V is TRBV5-1 and J is TRBJ2-2; maybe TRBD1 (6 bases). CDR1 SGHRS and CDR2 YFSETQ come from the germline V gene. The CDR3 contains 15 residues. Between the trimmed V and J ends, which lost 7 bases and 2 bases, there was a span of 15 bases.

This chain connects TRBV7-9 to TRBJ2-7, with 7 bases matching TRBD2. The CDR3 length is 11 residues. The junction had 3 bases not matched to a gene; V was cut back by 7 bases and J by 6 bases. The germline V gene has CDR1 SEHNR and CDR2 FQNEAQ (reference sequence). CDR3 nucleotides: TGTGCCAGCACCTCGGGGGGCGAGCAGTACTTC. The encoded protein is CASTSGGEQYF.

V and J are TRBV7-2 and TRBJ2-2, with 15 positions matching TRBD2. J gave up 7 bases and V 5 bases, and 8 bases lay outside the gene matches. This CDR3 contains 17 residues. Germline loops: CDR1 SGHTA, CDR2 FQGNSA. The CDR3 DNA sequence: TGTGCCAGCAGCCCCGGACTAGCGGGGGGGCCGGTCGGGGAGCTGTTTTTT. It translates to CASSPGLAGGPVGELFF.

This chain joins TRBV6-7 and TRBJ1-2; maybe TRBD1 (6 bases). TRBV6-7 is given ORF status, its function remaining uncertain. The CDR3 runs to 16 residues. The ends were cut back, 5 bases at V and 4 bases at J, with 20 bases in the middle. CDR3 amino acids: CASSGTRGAGIYGYTF. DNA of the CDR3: TGTGCCAGCAGTGGGACACGGGGGGCGGGGATCTATGGCTACACCTTC.

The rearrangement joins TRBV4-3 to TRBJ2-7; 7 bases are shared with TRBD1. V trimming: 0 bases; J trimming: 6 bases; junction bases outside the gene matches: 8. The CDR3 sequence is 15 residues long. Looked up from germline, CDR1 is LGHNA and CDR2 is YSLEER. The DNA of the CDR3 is TGCGCCAGCAGCCAAGATGACGGGCAGGGGGTCGAGCAGTACTTC. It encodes CASSQDDGQGVEQYF.

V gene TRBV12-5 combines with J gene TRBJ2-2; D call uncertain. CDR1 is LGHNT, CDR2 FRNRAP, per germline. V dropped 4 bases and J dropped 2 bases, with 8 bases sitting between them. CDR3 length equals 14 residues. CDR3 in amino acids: CASGSPDNTGELFF. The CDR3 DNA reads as TGTGCTAGTGGTTCACCCGACAACACCGGGGAGCTGTTTTTT.

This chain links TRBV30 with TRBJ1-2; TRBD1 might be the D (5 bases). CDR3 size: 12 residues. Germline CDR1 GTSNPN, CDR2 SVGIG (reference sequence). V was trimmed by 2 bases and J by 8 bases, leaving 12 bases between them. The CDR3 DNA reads TGTGCCTGGAGTCCGGGGCCCAAGGGCTACACCTTC. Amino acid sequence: CAWSPGPKGYTF.

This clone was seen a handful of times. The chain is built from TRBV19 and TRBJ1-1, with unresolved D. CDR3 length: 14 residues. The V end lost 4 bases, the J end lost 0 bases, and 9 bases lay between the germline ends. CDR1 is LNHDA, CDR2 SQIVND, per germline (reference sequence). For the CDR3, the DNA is TGTGCCAGTAGTAAGAGAAATGTGAACACTGAAGCTTTCTTT. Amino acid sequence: CASSKRNVNTEAFF.

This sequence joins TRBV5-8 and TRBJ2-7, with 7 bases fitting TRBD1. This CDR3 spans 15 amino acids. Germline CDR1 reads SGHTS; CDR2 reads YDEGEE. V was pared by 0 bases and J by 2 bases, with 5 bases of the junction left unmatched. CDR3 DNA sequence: TGTGCCAGCAGCTTGGTACGAAGGGGGCCCTACGAGCAGTACTTC. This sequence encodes CASSLVRRGPYEQYF.

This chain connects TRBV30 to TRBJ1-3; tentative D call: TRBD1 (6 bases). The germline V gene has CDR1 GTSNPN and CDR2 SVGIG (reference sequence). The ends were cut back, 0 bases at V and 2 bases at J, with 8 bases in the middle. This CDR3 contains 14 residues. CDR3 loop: CAWSVTGTGNTIYF. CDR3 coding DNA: TGTGCCTGGAGTGTTACAGGGACTGGAAACACCATATATTTT.

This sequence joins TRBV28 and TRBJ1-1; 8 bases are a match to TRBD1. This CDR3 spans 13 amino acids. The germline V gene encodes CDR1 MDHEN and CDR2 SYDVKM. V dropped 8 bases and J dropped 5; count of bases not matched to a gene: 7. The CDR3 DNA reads TGTGCCAGCCGGCGGACAGGGCGGACTGAAGCTTTCTTT. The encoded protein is CASRRTGRTEAFF.

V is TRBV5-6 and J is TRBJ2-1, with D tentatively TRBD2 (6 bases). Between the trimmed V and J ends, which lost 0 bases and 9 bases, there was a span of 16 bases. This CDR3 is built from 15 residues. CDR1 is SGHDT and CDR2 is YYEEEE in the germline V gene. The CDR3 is CASSLGREVGVEQFF. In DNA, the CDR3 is TGTGCCAGCAGCTTGGGTAGGGAGGTCGGGGTTGAGCAGTTCTTC. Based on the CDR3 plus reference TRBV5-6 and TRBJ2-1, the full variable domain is DAGVTQSPTHLIKTRGQQVTLRCSPKSGHDTVSWYQQALGQGPQFIFQYYEEEERQRGNFPDRFSGHQFPNYSSELNVNALLLGDSALYLCASSLGREVGVEQFFGPGTRLTVL.

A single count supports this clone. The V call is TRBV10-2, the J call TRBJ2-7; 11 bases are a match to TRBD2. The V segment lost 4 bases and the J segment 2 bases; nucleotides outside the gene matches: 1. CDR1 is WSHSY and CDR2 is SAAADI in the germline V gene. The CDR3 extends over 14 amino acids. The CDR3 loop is CASSVLAGAYEQYF. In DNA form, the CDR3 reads TGCGCCAGCAGTGTACTAGCGGGGGCCTACGAGCAGTACTTC.

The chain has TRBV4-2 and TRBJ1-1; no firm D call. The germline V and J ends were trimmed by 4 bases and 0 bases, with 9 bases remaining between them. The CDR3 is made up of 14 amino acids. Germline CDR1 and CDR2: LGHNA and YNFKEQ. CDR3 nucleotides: TGTGCCAGCAGCCCCCAGATTATGAACACTGAAGCTTTCTTT. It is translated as CASSPQIMNTEAFF.

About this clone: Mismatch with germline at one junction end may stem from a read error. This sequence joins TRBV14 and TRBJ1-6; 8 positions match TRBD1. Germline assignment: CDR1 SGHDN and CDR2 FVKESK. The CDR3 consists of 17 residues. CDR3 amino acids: CASSPRRGTGVITPPHF. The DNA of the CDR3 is TGTGCCAGCAGCCCACGCCGTGGGACAGGTGTTATCACACCCCCCCACTTT.

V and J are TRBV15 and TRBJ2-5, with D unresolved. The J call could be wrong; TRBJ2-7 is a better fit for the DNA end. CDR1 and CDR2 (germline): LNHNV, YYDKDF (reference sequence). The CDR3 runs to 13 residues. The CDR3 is CATSTWGSYEQYF. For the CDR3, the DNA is TGTGCCACCAGCACCTGGGGCTCCTACGAGCAGTACTTC.